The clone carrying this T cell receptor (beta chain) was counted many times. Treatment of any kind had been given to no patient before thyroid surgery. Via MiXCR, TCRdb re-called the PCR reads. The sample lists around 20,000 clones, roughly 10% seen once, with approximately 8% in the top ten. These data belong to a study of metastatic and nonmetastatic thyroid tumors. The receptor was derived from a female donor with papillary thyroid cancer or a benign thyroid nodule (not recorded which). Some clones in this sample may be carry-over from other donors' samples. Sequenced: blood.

The chain's CDR3 is CASSEGGGHEKLFF. Written as DNA, the CDR3 is TGTGCCAGCAGTGAAGGGGGCGGTCATGAAAAACTGTTTTTT. The genes are TRBV6-1 and TRBJ1-4, with a weak D call TRBD1 (5 bases). Germline CDR1 is MNHNS and CDR2 is SASEGT. There are 14 residues in the CDR3. The V end was cut by 1 base, the J end by 6 bases, with 9 bases between.